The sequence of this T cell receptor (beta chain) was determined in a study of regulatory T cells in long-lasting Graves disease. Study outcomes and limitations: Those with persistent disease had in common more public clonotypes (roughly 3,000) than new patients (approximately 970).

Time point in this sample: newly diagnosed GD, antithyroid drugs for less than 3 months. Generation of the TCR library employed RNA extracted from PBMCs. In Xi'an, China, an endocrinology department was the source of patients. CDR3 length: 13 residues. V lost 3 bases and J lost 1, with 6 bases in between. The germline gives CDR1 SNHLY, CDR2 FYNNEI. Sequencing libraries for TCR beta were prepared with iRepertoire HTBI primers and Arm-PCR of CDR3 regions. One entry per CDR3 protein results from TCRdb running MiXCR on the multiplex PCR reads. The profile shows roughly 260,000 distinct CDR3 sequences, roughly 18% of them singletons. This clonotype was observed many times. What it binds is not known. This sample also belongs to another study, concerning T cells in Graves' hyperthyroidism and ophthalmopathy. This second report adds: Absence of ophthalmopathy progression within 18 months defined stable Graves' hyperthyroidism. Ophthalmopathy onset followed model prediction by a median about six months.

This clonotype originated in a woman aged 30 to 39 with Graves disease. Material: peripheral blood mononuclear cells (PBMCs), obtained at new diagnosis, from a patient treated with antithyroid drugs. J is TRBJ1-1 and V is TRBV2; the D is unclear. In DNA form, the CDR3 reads TGTGCCAGCAGTGAGCAGGCGAACACTGAAGCTTTCTTT. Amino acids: CASSEQANTEAFF.